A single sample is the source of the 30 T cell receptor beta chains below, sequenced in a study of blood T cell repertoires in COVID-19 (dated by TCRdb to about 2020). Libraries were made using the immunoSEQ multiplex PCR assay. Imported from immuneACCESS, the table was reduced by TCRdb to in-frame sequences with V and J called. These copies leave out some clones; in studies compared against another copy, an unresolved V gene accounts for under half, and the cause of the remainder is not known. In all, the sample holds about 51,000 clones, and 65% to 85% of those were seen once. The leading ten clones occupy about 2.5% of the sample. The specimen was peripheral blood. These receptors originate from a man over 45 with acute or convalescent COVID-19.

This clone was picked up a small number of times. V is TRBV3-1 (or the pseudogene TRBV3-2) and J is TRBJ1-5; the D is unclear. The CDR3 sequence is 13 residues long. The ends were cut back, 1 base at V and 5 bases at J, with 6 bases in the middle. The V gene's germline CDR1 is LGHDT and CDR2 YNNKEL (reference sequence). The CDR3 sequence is CASSQAPDQPQHF. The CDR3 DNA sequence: TGTGCCAGCAGCCAAGCACCGGATCAGCCCCAGCATTTT.

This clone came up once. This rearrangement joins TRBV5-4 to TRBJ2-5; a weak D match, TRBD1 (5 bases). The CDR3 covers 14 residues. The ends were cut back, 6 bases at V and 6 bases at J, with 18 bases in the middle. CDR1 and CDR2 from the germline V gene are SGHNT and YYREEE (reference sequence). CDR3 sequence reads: CASTSTASEKTQYF. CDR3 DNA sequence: TGTGCCAGCACCTCGACAGCCTCGGAGAAGACCCAGTACTTC.

CDR3 in DNA: TGCAGTGCTAGGGCAGGGTACGAGCAGTACTTC. It specifies CSARAGYEQYF. This rearrangement joins TRBV20-1 to TRBJ2-7; a possible D gene is TRBD1 (5 bases). Germline V gene sequence: CDR1 DFQATT, CDR2 SNEGSKA (reference sequence). The CDR3 has 11 residues. Deletions cut 3 bases from V and 4 bases from J, with 7 bases between.

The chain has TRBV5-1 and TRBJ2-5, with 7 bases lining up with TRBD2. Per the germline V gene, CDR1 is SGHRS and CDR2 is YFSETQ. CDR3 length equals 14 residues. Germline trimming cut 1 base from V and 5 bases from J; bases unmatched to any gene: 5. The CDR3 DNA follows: TGCGCCAGCAGCTTGATATGGGGAGGGGAGACCCAGTACTTC. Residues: CASSLIWGGETQYF.

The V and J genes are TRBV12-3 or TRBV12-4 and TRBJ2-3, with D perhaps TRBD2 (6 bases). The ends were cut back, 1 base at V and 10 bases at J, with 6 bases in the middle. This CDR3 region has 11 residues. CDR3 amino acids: CASSLGGAQYF. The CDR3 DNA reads TGTGCCAGCAGTTTAGGGGGGGCGCAGTATTTT.

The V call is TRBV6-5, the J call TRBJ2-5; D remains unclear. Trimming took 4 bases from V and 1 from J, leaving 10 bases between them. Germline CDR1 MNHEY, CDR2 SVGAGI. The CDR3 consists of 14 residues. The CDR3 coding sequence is TGTGCCAGCAGTTCAATGCAGTCCCAAGAGACCCAGTACTTC. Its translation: CASSSMQSQETQYF.

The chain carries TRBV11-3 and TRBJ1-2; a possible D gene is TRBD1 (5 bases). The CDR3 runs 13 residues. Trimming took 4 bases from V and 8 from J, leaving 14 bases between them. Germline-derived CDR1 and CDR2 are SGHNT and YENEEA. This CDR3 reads CASSSISGGGYTF. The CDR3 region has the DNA TGTGCCAGCAGCTCAATCTCTGGGGGGGGCTACACCTTC.

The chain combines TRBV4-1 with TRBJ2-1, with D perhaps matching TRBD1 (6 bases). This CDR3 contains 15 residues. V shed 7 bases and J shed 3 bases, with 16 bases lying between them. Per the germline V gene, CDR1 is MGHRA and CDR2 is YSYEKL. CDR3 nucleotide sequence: TGCGCCAGCAAGGGGGTCGGACTGAACTACAATGAGCAGTTCTTC. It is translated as CASKGVGLNYNEQFF.

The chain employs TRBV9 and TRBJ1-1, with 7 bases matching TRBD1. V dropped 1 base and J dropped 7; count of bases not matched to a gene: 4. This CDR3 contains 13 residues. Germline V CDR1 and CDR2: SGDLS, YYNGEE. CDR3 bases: TGTGCCAGCAGCGTAAACAGGGGTGGTGAAGCTTTCTTT. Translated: CASSVNRGGEAFF.

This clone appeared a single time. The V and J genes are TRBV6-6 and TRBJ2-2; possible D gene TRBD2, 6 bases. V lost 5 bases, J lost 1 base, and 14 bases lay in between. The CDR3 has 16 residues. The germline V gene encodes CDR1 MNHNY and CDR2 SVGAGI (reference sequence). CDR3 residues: CASSVSSARNTGELFF. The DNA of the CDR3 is TGTGCCAGCAGTGTGTCTAGCGCTAGGAACACCGGGGAGCTGTTTTTT.

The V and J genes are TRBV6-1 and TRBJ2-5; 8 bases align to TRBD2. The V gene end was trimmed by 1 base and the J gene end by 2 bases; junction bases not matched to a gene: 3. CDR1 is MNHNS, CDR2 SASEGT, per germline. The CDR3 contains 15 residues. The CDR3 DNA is TGTGCCAGCAGTGAAGTTGCGGGGGGTCAAGAGACCCAGTACTTC. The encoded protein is CASSEVAGGQETQYF.

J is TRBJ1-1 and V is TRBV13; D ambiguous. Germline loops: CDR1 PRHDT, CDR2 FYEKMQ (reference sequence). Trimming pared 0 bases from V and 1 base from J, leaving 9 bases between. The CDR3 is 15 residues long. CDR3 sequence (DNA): TGTGCCAGCAGCTTAGGCCTCGGAGGGAACACTGAAGCTTTCTTT. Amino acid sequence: CASSLGLGGNTEAFF.

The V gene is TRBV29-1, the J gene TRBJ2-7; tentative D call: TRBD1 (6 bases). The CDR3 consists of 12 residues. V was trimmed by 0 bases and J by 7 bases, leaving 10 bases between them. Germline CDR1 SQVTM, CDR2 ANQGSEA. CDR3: CSVEELGGEQYF. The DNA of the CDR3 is TGCAGCGTTGAAGAATTAGGGGGTGAGCAGTACTTC.

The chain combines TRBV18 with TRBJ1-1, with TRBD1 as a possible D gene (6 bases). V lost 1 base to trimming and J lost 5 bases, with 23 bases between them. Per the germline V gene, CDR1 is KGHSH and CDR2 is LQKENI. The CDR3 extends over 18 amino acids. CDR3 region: CASSPQVVSGTTKTEAFF. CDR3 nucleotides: TGTGCCAGCTCACCACAAGTGGTATCCGGGACAACTAAAACTGAAGCTTTCTTT.

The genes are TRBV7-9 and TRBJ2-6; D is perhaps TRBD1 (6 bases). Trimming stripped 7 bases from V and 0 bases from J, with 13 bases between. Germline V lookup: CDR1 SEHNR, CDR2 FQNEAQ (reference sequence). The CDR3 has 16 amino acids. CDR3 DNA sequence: TGTGCCAGCATCAGGGGTACTAACTCTGGGGCCAACGTCCTGACTTTC. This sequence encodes CASIRGTNSGANVLTF.

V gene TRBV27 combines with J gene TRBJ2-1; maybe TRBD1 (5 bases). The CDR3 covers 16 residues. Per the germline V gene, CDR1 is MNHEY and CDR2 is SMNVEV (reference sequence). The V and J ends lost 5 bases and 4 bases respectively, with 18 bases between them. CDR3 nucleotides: TGTGCCAGCAGTCATGAAGGACACCGTTATTACAATGAGCAGTTCTTC. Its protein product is CASSHEGHRYYNEQFF.

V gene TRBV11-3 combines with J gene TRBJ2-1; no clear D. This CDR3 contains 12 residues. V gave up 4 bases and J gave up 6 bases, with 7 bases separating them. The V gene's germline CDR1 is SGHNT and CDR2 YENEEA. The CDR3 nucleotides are TGTGCCAGCAGCTCTTATAGCAATGAGCAGTTCTTC. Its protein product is CASSSYSNEQFF.

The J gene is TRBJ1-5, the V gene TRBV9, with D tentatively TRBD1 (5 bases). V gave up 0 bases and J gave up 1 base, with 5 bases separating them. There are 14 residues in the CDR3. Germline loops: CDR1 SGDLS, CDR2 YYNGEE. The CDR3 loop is CASSVEGSNQPQHF. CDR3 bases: TGTGCCAGCAGCGTAGAGGGGAGCAATCAGCCCCAGCATTTT.

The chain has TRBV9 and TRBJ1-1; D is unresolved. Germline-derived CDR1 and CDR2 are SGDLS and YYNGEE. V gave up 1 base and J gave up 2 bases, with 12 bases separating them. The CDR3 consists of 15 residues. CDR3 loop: CASSVRPQPNTEAFF. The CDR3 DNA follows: TGTGCCAGCAGCGTACGTCCACAACCCAACACTGAAGCTTTCTTT.

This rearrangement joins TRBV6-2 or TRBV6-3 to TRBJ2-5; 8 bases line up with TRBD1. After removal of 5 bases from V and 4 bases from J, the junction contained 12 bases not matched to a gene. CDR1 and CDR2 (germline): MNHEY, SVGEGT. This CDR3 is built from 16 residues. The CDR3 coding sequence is TGTGCCAGCAGTCTACACACCGCTCAGGGGGCAGAGACCCAGTACTTC. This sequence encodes CASSLHTAQGAETQYF.

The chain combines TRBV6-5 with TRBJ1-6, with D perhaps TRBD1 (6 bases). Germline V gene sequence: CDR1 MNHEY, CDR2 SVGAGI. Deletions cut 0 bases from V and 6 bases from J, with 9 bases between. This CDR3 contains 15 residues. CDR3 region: CASSYSGRGNSPLHF. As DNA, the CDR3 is TGTGCCAGCAGTTACTCTGGCAGGGGTAATTCACCCCTCCACTTT.

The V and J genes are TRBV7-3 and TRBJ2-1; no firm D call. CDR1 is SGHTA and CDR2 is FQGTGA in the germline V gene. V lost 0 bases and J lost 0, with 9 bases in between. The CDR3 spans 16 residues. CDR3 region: CASSLTEVSSYNEQFF. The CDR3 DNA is TGTGCCAGCAGCTTAACTGAGGTTAGCTCCTACAATGAGCAGTTCTTC.

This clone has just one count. The chain's CDR3 is CASSIQGQGSYEQYF. For the CDR3, the DNA is TGTGCCAGTAGTATACAGGGACAGGGGTCCTACGAGCAGTACTTC. The chain couples TRBV19 to TRBJ2-7; 10 bases agree with TRBD1. CDR1 is LNHDA, CDR2 SQIVND, per germline (reference sequence). The V segment lost 2 bases and the J segment 1 base; nucleotides outside the gene matches: 2. The CDR3 is made up of 15 amino acids.

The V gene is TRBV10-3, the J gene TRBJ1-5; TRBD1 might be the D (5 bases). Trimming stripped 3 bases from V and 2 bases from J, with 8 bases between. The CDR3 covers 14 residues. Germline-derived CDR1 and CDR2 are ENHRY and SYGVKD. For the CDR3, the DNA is TGTGCCATCAGTGACAGGGCGGGCAATCAGCCCCAGCATTTT. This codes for CAISDRAGNQPQHF.

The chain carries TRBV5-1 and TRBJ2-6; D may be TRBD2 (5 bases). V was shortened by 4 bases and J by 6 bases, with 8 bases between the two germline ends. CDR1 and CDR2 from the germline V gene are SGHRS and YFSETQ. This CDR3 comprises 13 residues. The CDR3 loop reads CASSRGEANVLTF. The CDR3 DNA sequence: TGCGCCAGCAGCCGGGGAGAGGCCAACGTCCTGACTTTC.

The CDR3 sequence is CASSQGDRETQPQHF. The DNA for the CDR3 is TGCGCCAGCAGCCAAGGGGACAGGGAGACTCAGCCCCAGCATTTT. V is TRBV4-1 and J is TRBJ1-5; 9 nucleotides agree with TRBD1. Germline V lookup: CDR1 MGHRA, CDR2 YSYEKL. The CDR3 has 15 residues. The V and J ends lost 1 base and 6 bases, in that order; junction bases with no gene match: 4.

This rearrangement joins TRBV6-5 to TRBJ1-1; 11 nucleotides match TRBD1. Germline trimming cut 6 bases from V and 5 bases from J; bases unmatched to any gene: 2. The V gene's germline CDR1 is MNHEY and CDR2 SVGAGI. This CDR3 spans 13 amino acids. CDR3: CASRDRGQTEAFF. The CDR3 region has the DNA TGTGCCAGCAGGGACAGGGGGCAGACTGAAGCTTTCTTT.

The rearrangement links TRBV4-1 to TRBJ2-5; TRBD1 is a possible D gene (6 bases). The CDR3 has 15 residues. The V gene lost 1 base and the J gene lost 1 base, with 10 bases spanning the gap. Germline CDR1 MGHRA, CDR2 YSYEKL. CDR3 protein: CASSQVLDSQETQYF. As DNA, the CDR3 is TGCGCCAGCAGCCAAGTCCTGGACAGCCAAGAGACCCAGTACTTC.

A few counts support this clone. Here the CDR3 DNA reads TGTGCCAGCAGCTATACGGGACTAGTTTACGGCATTCAGTACTTC. Its protein is CASSYTGLVYGIQYF. This sequence joins TRBV5-4 and TRBJ2-4; 8 bases align to TRBD2. Trimming at V came to 3 bases and at J to 9 bases, leaving 11 bases not matched to a gene. CDR1 is SGHNT, CDR2 YYREEE, per germline (reference sequence). The CDR3 runs 15 residues. The whole variable domain, remainder taken from reference TRBV5-4 and TRBJ2-4, is ETGVTQSPTHLIKTRGQQVTLRCSSQSGHNTVSWYQQALGQGPQFIFQYYREEENGRGNFPPRFSGLQFPNYSSELNVNALELDDSALYLCASSYTGLVYGIQYFGAGTRLSVL.

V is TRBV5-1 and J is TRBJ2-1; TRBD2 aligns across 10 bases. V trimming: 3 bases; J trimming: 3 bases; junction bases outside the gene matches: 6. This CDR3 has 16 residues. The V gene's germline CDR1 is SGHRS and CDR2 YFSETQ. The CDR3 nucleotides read TGCGCCAGCAGCTCTAGCGGGGGAACTCTCTACAATGAGCAGTTCTTC. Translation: CASSSSGGTLYNEQFF.